Listed here are 21 T cell receptor beta chains from one sample, sequenced in a study of a mutant IDH1 vaccine in newly diagnosed glioma. Time point reported: week 11, during vaccination. Each dose delivered 300 ug of mutant IDH1 20-mer peptide subcutaneously with imiquimod. These receptors have no known antigen. Clones were sequenced by immunoSEQ multiplex PCR, and TCRdb holds only the in-frame ones, with some missing. The sample lists tens of thousands of clones; just over 70% were seen once. The material sequenced was peripheral blood mononuclear cells (PBMCs), taken from a glioma patient whose treatment included an IDH1 peptide vaccine. The receptors originated from a man between 18 and 29 years old with glioma. Some clones in this sample may be carry-over from other donors' samples.

This chain links TRBV5-1 with TRBJ2-1, with a possible D match to TRBD2 (6 bases). Germline CDR1 is SGHRS and CDR2 is YFSETQ. V lost 8 bases and J 15 bases, leaving 21 bases between the germline ends. This CDR3 is 12 amino acids long. The CDR3: CASTPDSGGRFF. The CDR3 bases are TGCGCCAGTACTCCGGATTCCGGAGGGCGGTTCTTC. Supplemented by reference TRBV5-1 and TRBJ2-1, the full variable domain reads KAGVTQTPRYLIKTRGQQVTLSCSPISGHRSVSWYQQTPGQGLQFLFEYFSETQRNKGNFPGRFSGRQFSNSRSEMNVSTLELGDSALYLCASTPDSGGRFFGPGTRLTVL.

The sample holds a few counts of this clone. The chain combines TRBV19 with TRBJ1-1; the D is unclear. The CDR3 covers 16 residues. Germline assignment: CDR1 LNHDA and CDR2 SQIVND (reference sequence). Trimming left V 5 bases short and J 0 bases short, with 16 bases between. In nucleotides, the CDR3 is TGTGCCAGTAGTCATTCTGGGCGGCTCATGAACACTGAAGCTTTCTTT. Residues: CASSHSGRLMNTEAFF.

This clone appeared a few times. CDR3 nucleotide sequence: TGCGCCAGCAGCGGGACAGGGGATGATGAAAAACTGTTTTTT. Encoded protein: CASSGTGDDEKLFF. V usage is TRBV5-1 and J usage is TRBJ1-4; TRBD1 matches at 10 bases. After removal of 4 bases from V and 6 bases from J, the junction contained 3 bases not matched to a gene. Germline V gene lookup returns CDR1 SGHRS and CDR2 YFSETQ. The CDR3 covers 14 residues.

J is TRBJ1-5 and V is TRBV2; 8 nucleotides agree with TRBD1. The CDR3 covers 17 residues. V trimming: 6 bases; J trimming: 5 bases; junction bases outside the gene matches: 15. CDR1 and CDR2 (germline): SNHLY, FYNNEI. Here the CDR3 DNA reads TGTGCCAGCAGCGAATTCCCTCTTGACAGGGGCGATCAGCCCCAGCATTTT. It is translated as CASSEFPLDRGDQPQHF.

This clone turned up a few times. This chain links TRBV30 with TRBJ1-5, with 7 bases fitting TRBD1. CDR3 length: 13 amino acids. Per germline, CDR1 GTSNPN and CDR2 SVGIG (reference sequence). J was trimmed by 6 bases and V by 1 base; bases with no gene match: 3. Written as DNA, the CDR3 is TGTGCCTGGAGTGGGGCAGGGGGTCAGCCCCAGCATTTT. This encodes CAWSGAGGQPQHF.

Only one count was recorded for this clone. The chain has TRBV28 and TRBJ2-7; 10 bases align to TRBD1. J lost 2 bases, V lost 4 bases, and 5 bases had no gene match. CDR3 length: 15 amino acids. Germline V gives CDR1 MDHEN, CDR2 SYDVKM. The CDR3 DNA reads as TGTGCCAGCAGTTCCGACAGGGGGCCCGCCTACGAGCAGTACTTC. It codes for CASSSDRGPAYEQYF.

The V gene is TRBV6-5, the J gene TRBJ1-2; no definite D call. Germline loops: CDR1 MNHEY, CDR2 SVGAGI. The ends were cut back, 8 bases at V and 2 bases at J, with 9 bases in the middle. This CDR3 region has 12 residues. CDR3 residues: CASQGRNYGYTF. For the CDR3, the DNA is TGTGCCAGCCAAGGACGGAACTATGGCTACACCTTC.

This clone was seen a handful of times. The chain recombines TRBV5-6 with TRBJ2-2; D could derive from TRBD1 or TRBD2 (5 bases each). The CDR3 consists of 15 residues. V lost 5 bases to trimming and J lost 5 bases, with 16 bases between them. Germline V gene sequence: CDR1 SGHDT, CDR2 YYEEEE. The CDR3 nucleotides are TGTGCCAGCAGTTCTGACTACGAGGGGACCGGGGAGCTGTTTTTT. Translating it yields CASSSDYEGTGELFF.

The V and J genes are TRBV5-6 and TRBJ2-7, with D perhaps given as TRBD1 or TRBD2 (5 bases each). This CDR3 has 16 residues. Germline V gene sequence: CDR1 SGHDT, CDR2 YYEEEE. Trimming shortened V by 2 bases and J by 4 bases, and 19 bases separated the two germline ends. CDR3 nucleotides: TGTGCCAGCAGCTTTGGGACGGCGGAAATGAGGTACGAGCAGTACTTC. Protein product: CASSFGTAEMRYEQYF.

V gene TRBV19 combines with J gene TRBJ2-7; TRBD1 agrees at 7 bases. Germline trimming cut 5 bases from V and 5 bases from J; bases unmatched to any gene: 9. Germline assignment: CDR1 LNHDA and CDR2 SQIVND (reference sequence). The CDR3 runs 14 residues. The CDR3 nucleotides are TGTGCCAGTAGTGTAACTTCTGACAGGGACGAGCAGTACTTC. Translating gives CASSVTSDRDEQYF.

This clone was observed once. Written as DNA, the CDR3 is TGTGCCAGCAGCTTAGGACAGAGAGGGGTTGGAAACACCATATATTTT. This translates into CASSLGQRGVGNTIYF. This chain links TRBV7-8 with TRBJ1-3; TRBD1 is a possible D gene (5 bases). Germline V gives CDR1 SGHVS, CDR2 FQNEAQ. The CDR3 contains 16 residues. Trimming left V 1 base short and J 3 bases short, with 13 bases between.

The CDR3 DNA reads as TGTGCCAGCACCAATAGGCTTAACTATGGCTACACCTTC. Translating it yields CASTNRLNYGYTF. The rearrangement uses TRBV11-2 and TRBJ1-2; D is unresolved. This CDR3 has 13 amino acids. With 7 bases removed from V and 1 base from J, the gap between germline ends came to 10 bases. Germline assignment: CDR1 SGHAT and CDR2 FQNNGV.

The chain combines TRBV7-9 with TRBJ1-1, with D possibly being TRBD1 (5 bases). The CDR3 is 13 residues long. V shed 5 bases and J shed 7 bases, with 14 bases lying between them. The germline gives CDR1 SEHNR, CDR2 FQNEAQ (reference sequence). The CDR3 sequence is CASSPGQAFEAFF. CDR3 nucleotide sequence: TGTGCCAGCAGCCCAGGACAAGCTTTTGAAGCTTTCTTT.

The chain couples TRBV4-1 to TRBJ1-2, with 12 bases matching TRBD1. In germline, CDR1 is MGHRA, CDR2 YSYEKL. V trimming: 4 bases; J trimming: 7 bases; junction bases outside the gene matches: 7. The CDR3 contains 15 residues. The DNA for the CDR3 is TGCGCCAGCAGCCCGGCCGGGACAGGGGGCATTGGCTACACCTTC. Its protein is CASSPAGTGGIGYTF.

This chain uses TRBV15 with TRBJ1-5; no reliable D call. This CDR3 is built from 15 residues. Germline-derived CDR1 and CDR2 are LNHNV and YYDKDF (reference sequence). The V end was cut by 3 bases, the J end by 5 bases, with 14 bases between. The CDR3 DNA follows: TGTGCCACCAGCAGCCCCGTAGAGTCTTATCAGCCCCAGCATTTT. It codes for CATSSPVESYQPQHF.

The gene calls are TRBV7-9 and TRBJ1-3; no clear D. From germline, CDR1 is SEHNR and CDR2 FQNEAQ (reference sequence). Trimming stripped 3 bases from V and 4 bases from J, with 4 bases between. CDR3 length: 12 amino acids. Here the CDR3 reads CASSFIGNTIYF. Here the CDR3 DNA reads TGTGCCAGCAGCTTCATAGGAAACACCATATATTTT.

This clone was found a few times. This chain connects TRBV7-9 to TRBJ1-1; D gene unclear. The CDR3 contains 13 residues. Germline V gene lookup returns CDR1 SEHNR and CDR2 FQNEAQ (reference sequence). Trimming removed 3 bases at V and 10 bases at J, with 15 bases between. The CDR3 coding sequence is TGTGCCAGCAGCTTGTTGCAGCCACGAGGAGCTTTCTTT. It yields the protein CASSLLQPRGAFF.

The chain links TRBV29-1 to TRBJ2-7, with a possible D match to TRBD2 (5 bases). Germline loops: CDR1 SQVTM, CDR2 ANQGSEA. The CDR3 sequence is 12 residues long. The ends were cut back, 7 bases at V and 1 base at J, with 11 bases in the middle. The CDR3 protein is CSAGLTSYEQYF. CDR3 coding DNA: TGCAGCGCCGGACTTACTTCCTACGAGCAGTACTTC.

The CDR3 protein is CASRGTSGSHEQFF. CDR3 nucleotides: TGTGCCAGCAGAGGGACTAGCGGGAGCCATGAGCAGTTCTTC. The J gene is TRBJ2-1, the V gene TRBV28, with 14 bases that match TRBD2. This CDR3 comprises 14 residues. CDR1 is MDHEN and CDR2 is SYDVKM in the germline V gene. J gave up 8 bases and V 6 bases, and 3 bases lay outside the gene matches.

This clone was detected only once. The chain employs TRBV5-4 and TRBJ1-1, with D possibly matching TRBD1 (5 bases). Trimming took 1 base from V and 5 from J, leaving 15 bases between them. The CDR3 sequence is 15 residues long. CDR1 is SGHNT and CDR2 is YYREEE in the germline V gene (reference sequence). The CDR3 here is CASSLFSGGRTEAFF. The DNA of the CDR3 is TGTGCCAGCAGCTTGTTCTCCGGGGGTCGGACTGAAGCTTTCTTT.

This clone was counted only a few times. This rearrangement joins TRBV6-5 to TRBJ1-5, with D perhaps matching TRBD1 (5 bases). V lost 5 bases and J 3 bases, leaving 11 bases between the germline ends. The CDR3 covers 14 residues. Germline V lookup: CDR1 MNHEY, CDR2 SVGAGI. The chain's CDR3 is CASSDRGFNQPQHF. CDR3 DNA sequence: TGTGCCAGCAGTGACCGGGGGTTCAATCAGCCCCAGCATTTT.